This T cell receptor beta chain was sequenced during a study of T cell responses to AZD1222 COVID-19 vaccine. Whole-study findings and limits: White British donors predominated, females outnumbered males, and clonal diversity was possibly underestimated.

Concerning this clone: Its specificity is not known.

TCRdb keeps only in-frame clones here, not all; method: immunoSEQ multiplex PCR. The repertoire holds approximately 120,000 clones, about nine tenths seen once, with nearly 4.5% in the top ten. The CDR3 is made up of 15 amino acids. Germline V gives CDR1 MDHEN, CDR2 SYDVKM. V shed 7 bases and J 3 bases; nucleotides not matched to a gene: 12. This chain links TRBV28 with TRBJ2-7; 7 bases map to TRBD2. Sequenced material: peripheral blood, taken on day 0 of MenACWY control vaccination. The TCR was taken from an adult in good health. CDR3 sequence reads: CASIKRWGGSYEQYF. For the CDR3, the DNA is TGTGCCAGCATCAAAAGGTGGGGGGGGAGCTACGAGCAGTACTTC.